Here is one T cell receptor (beta chain) with its context. Profiled with immunoSEQ multiplex PCR; TCRdb holds only in-frame clones, not every one. The sample lists roughly 100,000 clones; about 94% were seen once. The sample originates from a study of technical replicates of blood from several donors. The sequenced sample was T cells isolated from PBMCs. This sequence was found in a human donor in good health.

The CDR3 sequence: CASSLRDRESYEQYF. In DNA form, the CDR3 reads TGCGCCAGCAGTCTCCGGGACAGGGAATCCTACGAGCAGTACTTC. The V gene is TRBV23-1, the J gene TRBJ2-7, with 9 bases identical to TRBD1. TRBV23-1 is an ORF, with its function uncertain. V shed 4 bases and J 1 base; nucleotides not matched to a gene: 5. The CDR3 has 15 residues.